One and the same sample provided the 8 T cell receptor beta chains below, sequenced in a study of neoadjuvant anti-PD-1 for oral cavity cancer. Some clones are missing from TCRdb's copy, which holds only in-frame ones; the method was immunoSEQ multiplex PCR. This table holds 30,000 to 35,000 clones, about 87% found once. Sequences were derived from PBMCs, sampled before nivolumab (anti-PD-1) treatment. The receptor source for this set is a person between 40 and 79 years old with oral cavity squamous cell carcinoma.

The J gene is TRBJ2-5, the V gene TRBV2, with a weak D call TRBD2 (6 bases). Germline V gene data show CDR1 as SNHLY and CDR2 as FYNNEI. The CDR3 covers 17 residues. V lost 0 bases, J lost 2 bases, and 16 bases lay in between. The chain's CDR3 is CASSEAVPGTGQETQYF. In DNA form, the CDR3 reads TGTGCCAGCAGTGAAGCGGTACCCGGGACTGGTCAAGAGACCCAGTACTTC.

The chain couples TRBV7-9 to TRBJ2-1; either TRBD1 or TRBD2 may supply D (5 bases each). The CDR3 loop spans 17 amino acids. Between the trimmed V and J ends, which lost 1 base and 0 bases, there was a span of 13 bases. Germline CDR1 reads SEHNR; CDR2 reads FQNEAQ (reference sequence). The CDR3 spells CASSLESGTLSYNEQFF. For the CDR3, the DNA is TGTGCCAGCAGCTTAGAATCAGGGACCCTCTCCTACAATGAGCAGTTCTTC.

The genes are TRBV11-2 and TRBJ1-6, with 7 bases identical to TRBD1. This CDR3 comprises 15 residues. CDR1 and CDR2 (germline): SGHAT, FQNNGV. V shed 1 base and J 11 bases; nucleotides not matched to a gene: 8. The CDR3 bases are TGTGCCAGCAGCTTAGGGGACAGTCCCTCGCCACCCCTCCACTTT. Protein product: CASSLGDSPSPPLHF.

The chain is built from TRBV10-2 and TRBJ1-3; D unclear. The V and J ends lost 2 bases and 4 bases respectively, with 6 bases between them. This CDR3 is built from 13 residues. Germline V gene data show CDR1 as WSHSY and CDR2 as SAAADI. CDR3 sequence reads: CASSEVRGNTIYF. Here the CDR3 DNA reads TGCGCCAGCAGTGAGGTCCGAGGAAACACCATATATTTT.

This chain joins TRBV6-6 and TRBJ2-5, with D possibly being TRBD1 (5 bases). The V gene lost 10 bases and the J gene lost 1 base, with 16 bases spanning the gap. This CDR3 is built from 14 residues. Germline V gives CDR1 MNHNY, CDR2 SVGAGI (reference sequence). The CDR3: CATLPRQIQETQYF. The DNA for the CDR3 is TGTGCCACCTTGCCACGACAGATCCAAGAGACCCAGTACTTC.

V usage is TRBV5-1 and J usage is TRBJ2-6, with no clear D. The CDR3 sequence is 16 residues long. V was pared by 0 bases and J by 0 bases, with 7 bases between. Germline assignment: CDR1 SGHRS and CDR2 YFSETQ. The CDR3, as DNA: TGCGCCAGCAGCTTGGGTGGCAGCTCTGGGGCCAACGTCCTGACTTTC. Its protein is CASSLGGSSGANVLTF.

The chain uses TRBV19 and TRBJ2-7; 11 bases align to TRBD1. The CDR3 consists of 15 residues. V was clipped by 6 bases and J by 0 bases; unmatched bases: 4. Germline V CDR1 and CDR2: LNHDA, SQIVND (reference sequence). Written as DNA, the CDR3 is TGTGCCAGTAGCTCTGGGACAGGGGGCTCCTACGAGCAGTACTTC. It translates to CASSSGTGGSYEQYF.

The chain carries TRBV4-3 and TRBJ2-1; D unresolved. The germline V and J ends were trimmed by 0 bases and 6 bases, with 6 bases remaining between them. Germline V CDR1 and CDR2: LGHNA, YSLEER. CDR3 length: 13 residues. In DNA form, the CDR3 reads TGCGCCAGCAGCCAAGAACAAGGCAATGAGCAGTTCTTC. It yields the protein CASSQEQGNEQFF.